The clone carrying this T cell receptor beta chain occurred many times. Via MiXCR, TCRdb re-called the 5' RACE reads, giving one row per CDR3 protein. Of about 570,000 distinct CDR3 sequences in the sample, 7.5% to 10% were seen once. This sample stems from a study of identical twins. After removal of 2 bases from V and 6 bases from J, the junction contained 3 bases not matched to a gene. This CDR3 spans 14 amino acids. Germline CDR1 LGHDT, CDR2 YNNKEL (reference sequence). The same sample was also studied in work on yellow fever vaccine responses in identical twins.

This TCR came from a woman under 30 in good health. V is TRBV3-1 and J is TRBJ1-2; TRBD1 aligns across 10 bases. The sample comprised PBMCs. The CDR3 is CASSQSTGGNGYTF. In DNA form, the CDR3 reads TGTGCCAGCAGCCAATCGACAGGGGGCAATGGCTACACCTTC.